The 15 T cell receptor beta chains below were found in one sample sequenced in a study of early T cells in non-severe SARS-CoV-2 infection. A single record per CDR3 protein comes from TCRdb applying MiXCR to the 5' RACE reads. The sample consists of over 75,000 distinct CDR3 sequences, 15% of them appearing once. Sequenced sample: whole blood. These receptors all come from an adult who was a healthcare worker with PCR-confirmed SARS-CoV-2 infection or an uninfected control (not recorded which).

This clonotype was seen a handful of times. This chain uses TRBV12-3 or TRBV12-4 with TRBJ2-5, with D unclear. The V end was cut by 5 bases, the J end by 2 bases, with 12 bases between. This CDR3 has 14 residues. The CDR3 DNA reads as TGTGCCAGCAGTGAAGCAGGAATTCAAGAGACCCAGTACTTC. This encodes CASSEAGIQETQYF.

The chain links TRBV11-2 to TRBJ2-3; 11 nucleotides line up with TRBD2. CDR1 is SGHAT, CDR2 FQNNGV, per germline. V was pared by 5 bases and J by 2 bases, with 6 bases of the junction left unmatched. This CDR3 contains 16 residues. The CDR3 bases are TGTGCCAGCAGCCCCATTAGCGGGAGGGCCACAGATACGCAGTATTTT. Protein product: CASSPISGRATDTQYF.

This clonotype was counted a few times. V gene TRBV11-2 combines with J gene TRBJ2-5, with a weak D call TRBD2 (5 bases). Germline loops: CDR1 SGHAT, CDR2 FQNNGV. The CDR3 extends over 14 amino acids. V gave up 4 bases and J gave up 5 bases, with 14 bases separating them. Here the CDR3 DNA reads TGTGCCAGCAGCTCGTTCCGGGATCGGGAGACCCAGTACTTC. It encodes CASSSFRDRETQYF. The whole variable domain, remainder taken from reference TRBV11-2 and TRBJ2-5, is EAGVAQSPRYKIIEKRQSVAFWCNPISGHATLYWYQQILGQGPKLLIQFQNNGVVDDSQLPKDRFSAERLKGVDSTLKIQPAKLEDSAVYLCASSSFRDRETQYFGPGTRLLVL.

This clonotype was recorded a few times. The chain couples TRBV5-4 to TRBJ2-5; a possible D gene is TRBD1 (5 bases). This CDR3 spans 15 amino acids. Trimming removed 4 bases from V and 0 bases from J, with 13 bases in between. CDR1 is SGHNT and CDR2 is YYREEE in the germline V gene (reference sequence). The CDR3, as DNA: TGTGCCAGCAGCCAGGGAACTCCCTACCAAGAGACCCAGTACTTC. Its protein is CASSQGTPYQETQYF.

The rearrangement joins TRBV3-1 to TRBJ2-1, with D tentatively TRBD2 (6 bases). V shed 2 bases and J shed 12 bases, with 8 bases lying between them. Germline V gene data show CDR1 as LGHDT and CDR2 as YNNKEL (reference sequence). The CDR3 sequence is 11 residues long. The CDR3 DNA follows: TGTGCCAGCAGCCAAATGGGAGGGCAGTTCTTC. Translating gives CASSQMGGQFF.

This clonotype was counted between two and nine times. The chain uses TRBV7-2 and TRBJ2-7, with D perhaps TRBD2 (5 bases). This CDR3 comprises 14 residues. Trimming removed 5 bases from V and 1 base from J, with 12 bases in between. Germline V CDR1 and CDR2: SGHTA, FQGNSA. In nucleotides, the CDR3 is TGTGCCAGCAGCCCGTCTAGCAAGTCCTACGAGCAGTACTTC. Amino acid sequence: CASSPSSKSYEQYF.

This clonotype was seen once. The gene calls are TRBV10-3 and TRBJ1-1; D uncertain. Trimming stripped 0 bases from V and 3 bases from J, with 8 bases between. The CDR3 sequence is 14 residues long. Germline CDR1 reads ENHRY; CDR2 reads SYGVKD. In DNA form, the CDR3 reads TGTGCCATCAGTGAGTCGGGCGGGGACACTGAAGCTTTCTTT. This gives the protein CAISESGGDTEAFF.

The table lists this clonotype with a few counts. This chain uses TRBV10-3 with TRBJ2-2; 8 bases align to TRBD2. The junction had 4 bases not matched to a gene; V was cut back by 6 bases and J by 4 bases. Germline loops: CDR1 ENHRY, CDR2 SYGVKD. The CDR3 contains 14 residues. The CDR3: CAIRAGAGTGELFF. The CDR3 nucleotides are TGTGCCATCAGAGCGGGAGCGGGCACCGGGGAGCTGTTTTTT.

The chain couples TRBV5-1 to TRBJ2-7; D possibly corresponds to TRBD1 (8 bases). This CDR3 contains 16 residues. In germline, CDR1 is SGHRS, CDR2 YFSETQ. V was clipped by 3 bases and J by 1 base, with 17 bases between them. The CDR3 bases are TGCGCCAGCAGCTCCCGAGACAGGGGAGGGTCCTACGAGCAGTACTTC. Translating gives CASSSRDRGGSYEQYF.

This clonotype was recorded at least ten times. This CDR3 reads CSASDGGRPEQFF. CDR3 nucleotides: TGCAGTGCTAGTGACGGCGGGAGGCCTGAGCAGTTCTTC. The V call is TRBV20-1, the J call TRBJ2-1, with 8 nucleotides matching TRBD2. The trim removed 3 bases at V and 9 bases at J, leaving 7 bases unmatched. The V gene's germline CDR1 is DFQATT and CDR2 SNEGSKA (reference sequence). The CDR3 length is 13 residues.

This clonotype was seen only a few times. J is TRBJ2-3 and V is TRBV29-1; 7 bases agree with TRBD1. This CDR3 is built from 12 residues. Germline values: CDR1 SQVTM, CDR2 ANQGSEA. The ends lost 7 bases at V and 3 bases at J; junction bases unmatched: 4. The CDR3 is CSALTGTDTQYF. The DNA for the CDR3 is TGCAGCGCCTTGACAGGGACAGATACGCAGTATTTT.

This chain joins TRBV5-1 and TRBJ2-1; D gene unclear. With 4 bases removed from V and 6 bases from J, the gap between germline ends came to 14 bases. Germline V CDR1 and CDR2: SGHRS, YFSETQ. The CDR3 covers 14 residues. This CDR3 reads CASSGIFSTNEQFF. The CDR3 DNA reads TGCGCCAGCAGCGGGATATTCTCAACCAATGAGCAGTTCTTC. Together with reference TRBV5-1 and TRBJ2-1, the CDR3 gives the full variable domain: KAGVTQTPRYLIKTRGQQVTLSCSPISGHRSVSWYQQTPGQGLQFLFEYFSETQRNKGNFPGRFSGRQFSNSRSEMNVSTLELGDSALYLCASSGIFSTNEQFFGPGTRLTVL.

The genes are TRBV4-1 and TRBJ2-1; D is uncertain. Trimming cost V 6 bases and J 7 bases, with 16 bases left between them. The CDR3 totals 14 residues. Germline V gives CDR1 MGHRA, CDR2 YSYEKL. DNA of the CDR3: TGCGCCAGCAGGCATCCCGCCCGGGCGAATGAGCAGTTCTTC. As protein: CASRHPARANEQFF.

This clonotype was counted a few times. The genes are TRBV3-1 and TRBJ2-1; TRBD2 is a possible D gene (5 bases). CDR1 is LGHDT, CDR2 YNNKEL, per germline (reference sequence). The germline V and J ends were trimmed by 6 bases and 6 bases, with 12 bases remaining between them. The CDR3 length is 13 residues. CDR3 DNA: TGTGCCAGCAGTCAACGGGGATTCAATGAGCAGTTCTTC. Protein: CASSQRGFNEQFF.

Worth noting for this clonotype: Germline and junction disagree at one end, which may indicate a read error. CDR3 nucleotide sequence: TGCAGTGCTAGTTCCCTGACTAGCAGAGATACGCAGTATTTT. It is translated as CSASSLTSRDTQYF. V and J are TRBV20-1 and TRBJ2-3; 7 nucleotides match TRBD2. Germline CDR1 reads DFQATT; CDR2 reads SNEGSKA (reference sequence). CDR3 length equals 14 residues.